This T cell receptor beta chain was recorded in a study of post-analysis software for immune sequencing data. Study as a whole: Patients had relapsing-remitting, secondary progressive or progressive-relapsing multiple sclerosis; some lacked subtype.

The CDR3 covers 13 residues. Germline CDR1 SQVTM, CDR2 ANQGSEA. Prepared TCR beta cDNA libraries contained unique molecular identifiers. Using its own MiXCR run on the PCR reads, TCRdb lists one record per CDR3 protein. The sample includes 350,000 to 500,000 distinct CDR3 sequences, 30% to 45% of them seen just once. Findings and caveats of the study: A significant reduction in normalized Chao1 diversity was observed in multiple sclerosis patients versus controls. F measure clustering grouped samples strongly by preparation batch. A few TRBV segments (TRBV5-6, TRBV5-1 and TRBV20-1 among them) occurred more frequently in patients than in controls.

Turning to this clonotype: Its antigen is unknown.

This chain links TRBV29-1 with TRBJ1-2; 7 bases agree with TRBD1. The material sequenced was blood. The sequence came from a girl aged 2 to 9 with multiple sclerosis. The CDR3 reads CSVYYQGGYGYTF. CDR3 DNA sequence: TGCAGTGTCTATTATCAGGGGGGCTATGGCTACACCTTC. Filled out from reference TRBV29-1 and TRBJ1-2, the complete variable domain reads SAVISQKPSRDICQRGTSLTIQCQVDSQVTMMFWYRQQPGQSLTLIATANQGSEATYESGFVIDKFPISRPNLTFSTLTVSNMSPEDSSIYLCSVYYQGGYGYTFGSGTRLTVV.